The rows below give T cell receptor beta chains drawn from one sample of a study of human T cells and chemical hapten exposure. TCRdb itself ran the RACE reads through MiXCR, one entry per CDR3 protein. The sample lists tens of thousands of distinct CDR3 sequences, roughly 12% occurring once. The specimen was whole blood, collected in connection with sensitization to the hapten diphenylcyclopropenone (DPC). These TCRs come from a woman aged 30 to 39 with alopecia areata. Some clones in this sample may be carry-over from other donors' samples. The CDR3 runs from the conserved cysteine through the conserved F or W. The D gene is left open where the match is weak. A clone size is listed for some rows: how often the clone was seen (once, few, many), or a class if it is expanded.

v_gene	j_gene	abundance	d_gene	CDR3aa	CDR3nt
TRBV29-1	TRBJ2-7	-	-	CSVRQSPSYEQYF	TGCAGCGTTCGACAGTCCCCCTCCTACGAGCAGTACTTC
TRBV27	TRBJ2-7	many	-	CASSPGTRRVDEQYF	TGTGCCAGCAGTCCCGGGACCCGGCGAGTAGACGAGCAGTACTTC
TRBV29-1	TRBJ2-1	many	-	CSVELDSPYNEQFF	TGCAGCGTTGAATTGGACAGCCCCTACAATGAGCAGTTCTTC
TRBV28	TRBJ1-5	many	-	CASRNQGSNQPQHF	TGTGCCAGCAGGAACCAGGGCTCTAATCAGCCCCAGCATTTT
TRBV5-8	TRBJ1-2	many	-	CASSSRGFHGYTF	TGTGCCAGCAGCTCCCGGGGCTTTCATGGCTACACCTTC
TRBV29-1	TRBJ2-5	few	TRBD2	CSVRGRAAETQYF	TGCAGCGTTCGCGGGAGGGCCGCAGAGACCCAGTACTTC
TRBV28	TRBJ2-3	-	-	CASSFTGSRDTQYF	TGTGCCAGCAGTTTTACAGGGAGTAGAGATACGCAGTATTTT
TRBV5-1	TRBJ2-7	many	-	CASSLVVAPYEQYF	TGCGCCAGCAGCTTGGTAGTGGCACCCTACGAGCAGTACTTC
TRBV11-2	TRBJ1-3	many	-	CASSYDRAGNTIYF	TGTGCCAGCAGCTACGACAGAGCTGGAAACACCATATATTTT
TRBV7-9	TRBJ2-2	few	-	CASSPQSGQSREGELFF	TGTGCCAGCAGCCCACAATCTGGACAGTCCCGGGAGGGGGAGCTGTTTTTT
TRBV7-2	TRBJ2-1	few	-	CASSPPTRKYEQFF	TGTGCCAGCAGCCCGCCGACTAGGAAGTATGAGCAGTTCTTC
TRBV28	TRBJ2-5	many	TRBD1	CASSFKGTGRQETQYF	TGTGCCAGCAGTTTTAAAGGGACAGGGAGACAAGAGACCCAGTACTTC
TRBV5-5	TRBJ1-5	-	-	CASSHERGDSNQPQHF	TGTGCCAGCAGTCACGAGAGGGGAGATAGCAATCAGCCCCAGCATTTT
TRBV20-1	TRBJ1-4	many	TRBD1	CSARGFGDRDTNEKLFF	TGCAGTGCTAGAGGGTTCGGGGACAGGGACACTAATGAAAAACTGTTTTTT
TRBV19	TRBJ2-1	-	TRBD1	CASSARQGYNEQFF	TGTGCCAGTAGTGCTCGACAGGGGTACAATGAGCAGTTCTTC
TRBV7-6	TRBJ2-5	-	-	CASSSGKETQYF	TGTGCCAGCAGCTCAGGAAAAGAGACCCAGTACTTC
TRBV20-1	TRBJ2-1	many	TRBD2	CSARDGTSGTNEQFF	TGCAGTGCTAGAGATGGGACTAGCGGGACCAATGAGCAGTTCTTC
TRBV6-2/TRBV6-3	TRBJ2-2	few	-	CATQDRRGETGELFF	TGTGCCACTCAAGACCGCAGGGGGGAAACCGGGGAGCTGTTTTTT
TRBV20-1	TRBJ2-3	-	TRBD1	CSARTGDTQYF	TGCAGTGCTAGGACAGGGGATACGCAGTATTTT
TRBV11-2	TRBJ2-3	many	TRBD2	CASSLSPGGTDTQYF	TGTGCCAGCAGCCTCAGCCCGGGGGGGACAGATACGCAGTATTTT
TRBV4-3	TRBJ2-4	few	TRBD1	CASSQERGGAKNIQYF	TGCGCCAGCAGCCAAGAAAGAGGGGGCGCCAAAAACATTCAGTACTTC
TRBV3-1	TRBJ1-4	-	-	CASSQRGNEKLFF	TGTGCCAGCAGCCAACGTGGTAATGAAAAACTGTTTTTT
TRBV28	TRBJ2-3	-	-	CASSSMAPRGRDTQYF	TGTGCCAGCAGTTCCATGGCCCCTAGAGGGAGGGATACGCAGTATTTT
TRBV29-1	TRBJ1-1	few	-	CSAYRTADYTEAFF	TGCAGCGCGTATAGGACGGCGGATTACACTGAAGCTTTCTTT
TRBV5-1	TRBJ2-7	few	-	CASSLAKVAGPPGEQYF	TGCGCCAGCAGCTTGGCCAAGGTAGCAGGGCCCCCCGGGGAGCAGTACTTC
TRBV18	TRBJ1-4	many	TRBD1	CASSPRGQGEEKLFF	TGTGCCAGCTCACCACGGGGACAGGGAGAGGAAAAACTGTTTTTT
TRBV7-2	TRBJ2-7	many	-	CASSLQSSYEQYF	TGTGCCAGCAGCTTACAAAGCTCCTACGAGCAGTACTTC
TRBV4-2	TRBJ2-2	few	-	CASSQDQAGGAGELFF	TGTGCCAGCAGCCAAGATCAAGCGGGCGGAGCCGGGGAGCTGTTTTTT
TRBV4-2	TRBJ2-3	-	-	CASSQLILDTQYF	TGTGCCAGCAGCCAGCTCATTTTAGATACGCAGTATTTT
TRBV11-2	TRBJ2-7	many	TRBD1	CASSLQPGTVTAVQYF	TGTGCCAGCAGCTTACAACCCGGGACAGTGACTGCAGTGCAGTACTTC
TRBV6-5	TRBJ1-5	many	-	CASSYSASSNQPQHF	TGTGCCAGCAGTTACTCGGCCTCCAGCAATCAGCCCCAGCATTTT
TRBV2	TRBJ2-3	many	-	CASRSILGGATDTQYF	TGTGCCAGCAGATCGATACTAGGTGGGGCCACAGATACGCAGTATTTT